These 14 T cell receptor beta chains were all obtained from the same sample, sequenced in a study of OX40 agonist ivuxolimab in advanced cancers. The repertoire was sequenced with immunoSEQ multiplex PCR; TCRdb's copy has only in-frame clones and lacks some. The sample contains more than 50,000 clones, approximately 80% of which appear only once. The specimen was CD4+ or CD8+ T cells sorted from blood, collected in a trial of the OX40 agonist ivuxolimab. The receptors derive from an adult with an advanced solid tumor such as melanoma, head and neck, liver or kidney cancer.

This clone was seen once. CDR3 nucleotide sequence: TGCAGTGCTAGTGGACCCGGGCGGATGTTCTTC. Its protein is CSASGPGRMFF. The rearrangement joins TRBV20-1 to TRBJ2-1; D not resolved. Trimming shortened V by 3 bases and J by 15 bases, and 15 bases separated the two germline ends. The CDR3 runs 11 residues. CDR1 DFQATT and CDR2 SNEGSKA come from the germline V gene (reference sequence).

This rearrangement joins TRBV27 to TRBJ1-3; TRBD1 aligns across 7 bases. V lost 0 bases, J lost 1 base, and 3 bases stayed unmatched. The CDR3 loop spans 16 amino acids. Germline CDR1 reads MNHEY; CDR2 reads SMNVEV (reference sequence). The CDR3 here is CASSLSSTGSGNTIYF. The DNA for the CDR3 is TGTGCCAGCAGTTTATCCTCGACAGGGTCTGGAAACACCATATATTTT.

The rearrangement links TRBV7-9 to TRBJ1-1; no definite D call. The CDR3 extends over 15 amino acids. Germline V lookup: CDR1 SEHNR, CDR2 FQNEAQ (reference sequence). V was trimmed by 1 base and J by 1 base, leaving 10 bases between them. The CDR3: CASSLGGGQNTEAFF. The CDR3 DNA reads as TGTGCCAGCAGCTTAGGCGGCGGCCAGAACACTGAAGCTTTCTTT.

The rearrangement joins TRBV28 to TRBJ2-2; tentative D call: TRBD1 (5 bases). Germline V gives CDR1 MDHEN, CDR2 SYDVKM. V was cut by 7 bases and J by 0 bases, with 6 bases left in between. This CDR3 region has 13 residues. CDR3 residues: CASNRPNTGELFF. The CDR3 DNA reads as TGTGCCAGCAACAGGCCGAACACCGGGGAGCTGTTTTTT.

V gene TRBV5-8 combines with J gene TRBJ1-5; tentative D call: TRBD1 (5 bases). From germline, CDR1 is SGHTS and CDR2 YDEGEE. The V end lost 4 bases, the J end lost 7 bases, and 18 bases lay between the germline ends. CDR3 length: 15 amino acids. The CDR3 sequence: CASSRDPSVRQPQHF. DNA of the CDR3: TGTGCCAGCAGCCGGGACCCGAGCGTGAGGCAGCCCCAGCATTTT.

Turning to this clone: One end of the junction fails to match germline, which may point to a read error. This chain joins TRBV6-6 and TRBJ1-2, with D maybe TRBD1 (5 bases). Germline V gives CDR1 MNHNY, CDR2 SVGAGI (reference sequence). This CDR3 spans 12 amino acids. The CDR3 nucleotides are TGTGCCAGCAGTTCAGGGATCTATGGTTACACCTTC. Translation: CASSSGIYGYTF.

The V and J genes are TRBV7-9 and TRBJ2-5, with TRBD2 as a possible D gene (6 bases). Germline CDR1 and CDR2: SEHNR and FQNEAQ (reference sequence). The length of the CDR3 is 15 residues. V lost 2 bases, J lost 4 bases, and 14 bases lay in between. The CDR3, as DNA: TGTGCCAGCAGCTTAATGGAGCAGGAGGGAGAGACCCAGTACTTC. The encoded protein is CASSLMEQEGETQYF.

The chain couples TRBV7-8 to TRBJ2-7; the match to TRBD2 covers 9 bases. Trimming cost V 2 bases and J 3 bases; bases outside gene matches: 17. Looked up from germline, CDR1 is SGHVS and CDR2 is FQNEAQ. The CDR3 has 19 amino acids. The chain's CDR3 is CASSLTVVGGGALNYEQYF. CDR3 nucleotide sequence: TGTGCCAGCAGCTTAACTGTGGTCGGCGGGGGGGCCCTGAACTACGAGCAGTACTTC. The full variable domain, its missing parts supplied by reference TRBV7-8 and TRBJ2-7, is GAGVSQSPRYKVAKRGQDVALRCDPISGHVSLFWYQQALGQGPEFLTYFQNEAQLDKSGLPSDRFFAERPEGSVSTLKIQRTQQEDSAVYLCASSLTVVGGGALNYEQYFGPGTRLTVT.

This chain links TRBV5-1 with TRBJ2-5, with D perhaps matching TRBD2 (5 bases). Germline CDR1 reads SGHRS; CDR2 reads YFSETQ. The V and J ends lost 1 base and 2 bases respectively, with 9 bases between them. The CDR3 runs to 14 residues. The CDR3: CASSLSGLQETQYF. CDR3 in DNA: TGCGCCAGCAGCTTGAGCGGACTGCAAGAGACCCAGTACTTC.

The genes are TRBV10-3 and TRBJ1-6, with D possibly matching TRBD1 (5 bases). CDR3 length: 16 amino acids. Germline V CDR1 and CDR2: ENHRY, SYGVKD. V shed 6 bases and J shed 0 bases, with 12 bases lying between them. The CDR3 is CAIRPGTSSYNSPLHF. CDR3 coding DNA: TGTGCCATCAGGCCAGGGACTAGCTCCTATAATTCACCCCTCCACTTT.

The chain recombines TRBV6-6 with TRBJ2-2, with D unresolved. CDR3 length: 13 residues. Trimming cost V 2 bases and J 6 bases, with 7 bases left between them. The V gene's germline CDR1 is MNHNY and CDR2 SVGAGI (reference sequence). CDR3 loop: CASSYDPAGELFF. In DNA form, the CDR3 reads TGTGCCAGCAGTTACGACCCAGCCGGGGAGCTGTTTTTT.

This clone was counted only a few times. The chain has TRBV6-1 and TRBJ2-3, with D tentatively TRBD1 (5 bases). CDR1 and CDR2 (germline): MNHNS, SASEGT. This CDR3 region has 15 residues. The V and J ends lost 7 bases and 1 base respectively, with 15 bases between them. The CDR3 DNA is TGTGCCAGCATCTCCATGTCCAGGGGCACAGATACGCAGTATTTT. It yields the protein CASISMSRGTDTQYF.

The chain couples TRBV19 to TRBJ1-2; tentatively, D is TRBD1 (6 bases). V was pared by 7 bases and J by 4 bases, with 19 bases between. Per the germline V gene, CDR1 is LNHDA and CDR2 is SQIVND (reference sequence). There are 15 residues in the CDR3. For the CDR3, the DNA is TGTGCCAGTACCCAAACCGAGGGGGGGGCCTATGGCTACACCTTC. Residues: CASTQTEGGAYGYTF.

This sequence joins TRBV19 and TRBJ2-5; D is undetermined. The length of the CDR3 is 12 residues. Between the trimmed V and J ends, which lost 4 bases and 2 bases, there was a span of 5 bases. The germline gives CDR1 LNHDA, CDR2 SQIVND (reference sequence). CDR3 region: CASSRPQETQYF. DNA of the CDR3: TGTGCCAGTAGTAGGCCGCAAGAGACCCAGTACTTC. Filled out from reference TRBV19 and TRBJ2-5, the complete variable domain reads DGGITQSPKYLFRKEGQNVTLSCEQNLNHDAMYWYRQDPGQGLRLIYYSQIVNDFQKGDIAEGYSVSREKKESFPLTVTSAQKNPTAFYLCASSRPQETQYFGPGTRLLVL.